A single sample gave rise to the 24 T cell receptor beta chains below, sequenced in a study of T cell changes during pregnancy in multiple sclerosis. The assay was immunoSEQ multiplex PCR, and TCRdb's table has in-frame clones only and misses some. The sample shows 59,000 or so clones, more than 85% of them seen only once. Material: peripheral blood, obtained in the third trimester of pregnancy. Every receptor here comes from a female donor in good health, enrolled as a control in a pregnancy study.

Only a few counts were recorded for this clone. This chain links TRBV18 with TRBJ1-1, with D tentatively TRBD1 (6 bases). Germline assignment: CDR1 KGHSH and CDR2 LQKENI. Trimming stripped 10 bases from V and 5 bases from J, with 14 bases between. This CDR3 has 12 residues. This CDR3 reads CATAGARTEAFF. The CDR3 DNA reads TGTGCCACCGCAGGGGCGAGGACTGAAGCTTTCTTT.

V gene TRBV6-5 combines with J gene TRBJ1-2; a weak D match, TRBD1 (5 bases). The CDR3 has 13 residues. Trimming took off 6 bases at V and 1 base at J, with 9 bases between the two ends. CDR1 is MNHEY and CDR2 is SVGAGI in the germline V gene. The CDR3 DNA is TGTGCCAGCAGGGACACCAATAACTATGGCTACACCTTC. This encodes CASRDTNNYGYTF.

This chain connects TRBV6-4 to TRBJ1-1; 7 bases are a match to TRBD1. Germline trimming cut 2 bases from V and 0 bases from J; bases unmatched to any gene: 6. Per germline, CDR1 MRHNA and CDR2 SNTAGT. This CDR3 is 16 amino acids long. Written as DNA, the CDR3 is TGTGCCAGCAGTGACAGGGACAGTCTCATGAACACTGAAGCTTTCTTT. It codes for CASSDRDSLMNTEAFF.

This sequence joins TRBV18 and TRBJ1-5, with 7 bases matching TRBD1. The germline V gene encodes CDR1 KGHSH and CDR2 LQKENI. There are 15 residues in the CDR3. V trimming: 2 bases; J trimming: 0 bases; junction bases outside the gene matches: 1. The CDR3 region is CASSPGQVSNQPQHF. DNA of the CDR3: TGTGCCAGCTCACCAGGACAGGTTAGCAATCAGCCCCAGCATTTT.

The CDR3 reads CASSRDPYLNTGELFF. CDR3 bases: TGTGCCAGCAGTCGAGATCCATACTTGAACACCGGGGAGCTGTTTTTT. This chain uses TRBV6-4 with TRBJ2-2; no firm D call. The CDR3 has 16 residues. Trimming pared 5 bases from V and 1 base from J, leaving 14 bases between. The V gene's germline CDR1 is MRHNA and CDR2 SNTAGT.

The CDR3: CASSRYSELTDTQYF. CDR3 DNA sequence: TGTGCCAGCAGTCGTTATAGCGAGCTCACAGATACGCAGTATTTT. The chain carries TRBV28 and TRBJ2-3, with a possible D match to TRBD2 (5 bases). The length of the CDR3 is 15 residues. Trimming shortened V by 5 bases and J by 2 bases, and 14 bases separated the two germline ends. Per the germline V gene, CDR1 is MDHEN and CDR2 is SYDVKM.

The V gene is TRBV6-1, the J gene TRBJ1-2; D is ambiguous. The CDR3 totals 11 residues. V lost 6 bases to trimming and J lost 8 bases, with 10 bases between them. Germline V gene data show CDR1 as MNHNS and CDR2 as SASEGT. For the CDR3, the DNA is TGTGCCAGCAGCCTTCTCCAGGGCTACACCTTC. As protein: CASSLLQGYTF.

The chain couples TRBV5-1 to TRBJ1-1; D might be TRBD1 (5 bases). There are 13 residues in the CDR3. Trimming pared 3 bases from V and 2 bases from J, leaving 8 bases between. Germline V gene data show CDR1 as SGHRS and CDR2 as YFSETQ. The CDR3 bases are TGCGCCAGCAGCTCTGGACAAAACACTGAAGCTTTCTTT. Translation: CASSSGQNTEAFF. Filled out from reference TRBV5-1 and TRBJ1-1, the complete variable domain reads KAGVTQTPRYLIKTRGQQVTLSCSPISGHRSVSWYQQTPGQGLQFLFEYFSETQRNKGNFPGRFSGRQFSNSRSEMNVSTLELGDSALYLCASSSGQNTEAFFGQGTRLTVV.

V is TRBV19 and J is TRBJ2-7; 9 bases are shared with TRBD2. The V gene's germline CDR1 is LNHDA and CDR2 SQIVND (reference sequence). V was pared by 5 bases and J by 0 bases, with 5 bases of the junction left unmatched. The CDR3 is made up of 15 amino acids. In DNA, the CDR3 is TGTGCCAGTAGTGTCGTTAGCGGGAGCTCCTACGAGCAGTACTTC. Amino acids: CASSVVSGSSYEQYF.

The V gene is TRBV9, the J gene TRBJ2-2; 7 bases fit TRBD1. The CDR3 has 15 residues. Germline V gene data show CDR1 as SGDLS and CDR2 as YYNGEE. V was pared by 3 bases and J by 1 base, with 3 bases of the junction left unmatched. The CDR3 here is CASSETGLNTGELFF. CDR3 nucleotide sequence: TGTGCCAGCAGCGAGACAGGGCTGAACACCGGGGAGCTGTTTTTT.

This chain joins TRBV13 and TRBJ1-2; D is possibly TRBD1 (5 bases). The germline V gene has CDR1 PRHDT and CDR2 FYEKMQ (reference sequence). The CDR3 has 15 amino acids. Between the trimmed V and J ends, which lost 1 base and 6 bases, there was a span of 15 bases. CDR3 DNA sequence: TGTGCCAGCAGCTTAGCTTTAAAGGGGCTAGATGGCTACACCTTC. Its translation: CASSLALKGLDGYTF.

V gene TRBV4-3 combines with J gene TRBJ1-2; 10 bases fit TRBD1. V shed 1 base, J shed 6 bases, and the junction held 8 bases outside the gene matches. Germline-derived CDR1 and CDR2 are LGHNA and YSLEER. CDR3 length equals 16 residues. CDR3 sequence (DNA): TGCGCCAGCAGCCAAGGACGGACAGGGGGGAAGGATGGCTACACCTTC. Its translation is CASSQGRTGGKDGYTF.

This chain uses TRBV28 with TRBJ1-2, with D unresolved. Trimming took 2 bases from V and 4 from J, leaving 11 bases between them. The CDR3 runs 14 residues. CDR1 and CDR2 (germline): MDHEN, SYDVKM. CDR3 amino acids: CASSLGLTSYGYTF. The CDR3 coding sequence is TGTGCCAGCAGTTTAGGGCTGACCTCCTATGGCTACACCTTC.

The CDR3 DNA follows: TGTGCCAGCAGGAGTTCAGGGGTATGGGAAAACGAGCAGTACTTC. Residues: CASRSSGVWENEQYF. The chain carries TRBV6-1 and TRBJ2-7, with D possibly being TRBD1 (6 bases). This CDR3 spans 15 amino acids. Germline assignment: CDR1 MNHNS and CDR2 SASEGT. The ends were cut back, 6 bases at V and 5 bases at J, with 20 bases in the middle.

This clone was recorded a few times. J is TRBJ1-3 and V is TRBV4-2; D may be TRBD1 (6 bases). The CDR3 covers 16 residues. The V gene's germline CDR1 is LGHNA and CDR2 YNFKEQ. V lost 0 bases and J 0 bases, leaving 9 bases between the germline ends. CDR3 loop: CASSQERGSSGNTIYF. The CDR3 DNA reads as TGTGCCAGCAGCCAAGAAAGGGGGAGCTCTGGAAACACCATATATTTT.

This chain joins TRBV5-1 and TRBJ1-6; 11 nucleotides line up with TRBD1. The CDR3 consists of 15 residues. Unmatched junction bases numbered 3, after V lost 3 bases and J lost 7 bases. Germline loops: CDR1 SGHRS, CDR2 YFSETQ. The CDR3 nucleotides read TGCGCCAGCAGCTACGGACAGGGGGCGAATTCACCCCTCCACTTT. Residues: CASSYGQGANSPLHF.

This clone was observed a single time. The V call is TRBV6-1, the J call TRBJ2-5, with 9 bases lining up with TRBD2. The CDR3 is 15 residues long. Germline CDR1 MNHNS, CDR2 SASEGT. J was trimmed by 5 bases and V by 4 bases; bases with no gene match: 8. CDR3 nucleotides: TGTGCCAGCAGTGCTAGCGGGATAACGCGGGAGACCCAGTACTTC. It codes for CASSASGITRETQYF.

This clone was observed a single time. V usage is TRBV4-3 and J usage is TRBJ2-7, with 8 bases that match TRBD2. Unmatched junction bases numbered 11, after V lost 5 bases and J lost 5 bases. This CDR3 is built from 15 residues. The germline CDR1 and CDR2 sequences are LGHNA and YSLEER. CDR3 coding DNA: TGCGCCAGCAGCGTAGGGCGGGAGGTCTTGGACGAGCAGTACTTC. Amino acid sequence: CASSVGREVLDEQYF.

This clone was observed a single time. This chain connects TRBV19 to TRBJ1-1; perhaps TRBD1 as D (5 bases). CDR3 length: 13 residues. The ends were cut back, 7 bases at V and 4 bases at J, with 13 bases in the middle. The germline V gene has CDR1 LNHDA and CDR2 SQIVND (reference sequence). The CDR3 reads CASIAQGTTEAFF. The CDR3 DNA follows: TGTGCCAGTATCGCCCAGGGAACCACTGAAGCTTTCTTT.

The chain carries TRBV19 and TRBJ2-7, with 10 bases fitting TRBD1. With V trimmed by 10 bases and J by 12 bases, 9 bases remained unmatched. The CDR3 has 11 amino acids. CDR1 is LNHDA and CDR2 is SQIVND in the germline V gene (reference sequence). DNA of the CDR3: TGTGCCACCGGGACAGGGGATAACCGGTACTTC. This codes for CATGTGDNRYF. Full variable domain (missing parts from reference TRBV19 and TRBJ2-7): DGGITQSPKYLFRKEGQNVTLSCEQNLNHDAMYWYRQDPGQGLRLIYYSQIVNDFQKGDIAEGYSVSREKKESFPLTVTSAQKNPTAFYLCATGTGDNRYFGPGTRLTVT.

J is TRBJ2-5 and V is TRBV2; 8 bases match TRBD2. Trimming at V came to 6 bases and at J to 5 bases, leaving 11 bases not matched to a gene. Germline V CDR1 and CDR2: SNHLY, FYNNEI. The CDR3 loop spans 15 amino acids. For the CDR3, the DNA is TGTGCCAGCAGGCCGGGACTAGGGCCCCGGGAGACCCAGTACTTC. Translated, it gives CASRPGLGPRETQYF.

This clone appeared a few times. This chain joins TRBV29-1 and TRBJ2-5; 7 bases map to TRBD2. Germline lookup yields CDR1 SQVTM and CDR2 ANQGSEA. This CDR3 is 12 amino acids long. V lost 7 bases, J lost 5 bases, and 7 bases stayed unmatched. The CDR3 protein is CSGMTSYETQYF. The CDR3 region has the DNA TGCAGCGGAATGACTAGCTACGAGACCCAGTACTTC.

The V and J genes are TRBV11-2 and TRBJ2-7; D perhaps matches TRBD1 (5 bases). V gave up 5 bases and J gave up 4 bases, with 15 bases separating them. The CDR3 loop spans 14 amino acids. Germline V gene data show CDR1 as SGHAT and CDR2 as FQNNGV. The CDR3 loop is CASSVRVRSYEQYF. CDR3 bases: TGTGCCAGCAGCGTCAGGGTTAGGTCTTACGAGCAGTACTTC.

This chain links TRBV11-2 with TRBJ2-2, with 11 bases matching TRBD2. This CDR3 has 16 residues. V was clipped by 1 base and J by 14 bases; unmatched bases: 12. From germline, CDR1 is SGHAT and CDR2 FQNNGV. CDR3 region: CASSLGGTSGMRRLFF. The CDR3 nucleotides are TGTGCCAGCAGCTTAGGGGGGACTAGCGGAATGAGGAGACTGTTTTTT.